The clone carrying this T cell receptor (beta chain) showed up just a few times. Its matching antigen is unknown. The time point denotes: healthy volunteer bleed at 2 weeks. It was unfractionated whole blood from which total RNA was extracted. The sample belongs to a study of human T cells and chemical hapten exposure. Turning to the study itself: Minor pooled library volume differences mainly drove per-sample TCR yield variation. Overall study findings and caveats: The study found that DPC sensitization did not change TCRs above 1 in 1000 frequency.

Each CDR3 protein gets one entry after TCRdb re-called the RACE reads with MiXCR. Found here are 100,000 to 150,000 distinct CDR3 sequences, about 8.2% of them singletons; the top ten hold approximately 1.6%. The CDR3 spans 16 residues. Trimming took off 5 bases at V and 6 bases at J, with 19 bases between the two ends. CDR1 is SGHTA and CDR2 is FQGNSA in the germline V gene. The rearrangement uses TRBV7-2 and TRBJ2-2, with D possibly matching TRBD1 (6 bases). Specimen: whole blood. This receptor was obtained from a male donor in good health. Some clones in this sample may be carry-over from other donors' samples. The CDR3 reads CASSPRLDRTPGELFF. CDR3 DNA: TGTGCCAGCAGCCCAAGATTGGACAGAACCCCCGGGGAGCTGTTTTTT.